The following is a T cell receptor beta chain sequence with its context. One end of the junction fails to match germline, which may point to a read error. Germline-derived CDR1 and CDR2 are MNHNS and SASEGT. The CDR3 is 10 amino acids. This entry is derived from a study of blood T cell repertoires in COVID-19. Whole-study context: Researchers got acute and convalescent COVID-19 samples from the United States, Italy and Spain. The analysed material was cDNA or gDNA that came from T cells, B-cell-depleted T cells, or PBMCs.

Clones were read by immunoSEQ multiplex PCR, and TCRdb kept only the in-frame ones, dropping some. The sample lists some 210,000 clones, 89% occurring once. The TCR sequence derives from a middle-aged woman with acute or convalescent COVID-19. Specimen: peripheral blood. This chain links TRBV6-1 with TRBJ1-1; a weak D match, TRBD1 (5 bases). The DNA of the CDR3 is TGTGCCAGCAGTGAAATTCAACAGGCCTTT. This gives the protein CASSEIQQAF.